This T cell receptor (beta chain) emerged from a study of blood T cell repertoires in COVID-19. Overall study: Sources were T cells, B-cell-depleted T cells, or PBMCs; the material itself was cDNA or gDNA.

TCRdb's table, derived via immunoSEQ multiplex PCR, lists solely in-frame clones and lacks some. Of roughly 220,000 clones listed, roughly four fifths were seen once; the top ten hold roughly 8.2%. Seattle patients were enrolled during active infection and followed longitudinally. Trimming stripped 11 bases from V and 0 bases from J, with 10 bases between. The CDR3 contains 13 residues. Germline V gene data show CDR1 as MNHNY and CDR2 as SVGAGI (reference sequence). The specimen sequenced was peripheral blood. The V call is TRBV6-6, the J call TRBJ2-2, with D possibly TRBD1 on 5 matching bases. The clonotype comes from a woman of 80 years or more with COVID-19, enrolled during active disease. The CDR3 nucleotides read TGTGCCGCGAAGACAGCGAACACCGGGGAGCTGTTTTTT. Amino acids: CAAKTANTGELFF.